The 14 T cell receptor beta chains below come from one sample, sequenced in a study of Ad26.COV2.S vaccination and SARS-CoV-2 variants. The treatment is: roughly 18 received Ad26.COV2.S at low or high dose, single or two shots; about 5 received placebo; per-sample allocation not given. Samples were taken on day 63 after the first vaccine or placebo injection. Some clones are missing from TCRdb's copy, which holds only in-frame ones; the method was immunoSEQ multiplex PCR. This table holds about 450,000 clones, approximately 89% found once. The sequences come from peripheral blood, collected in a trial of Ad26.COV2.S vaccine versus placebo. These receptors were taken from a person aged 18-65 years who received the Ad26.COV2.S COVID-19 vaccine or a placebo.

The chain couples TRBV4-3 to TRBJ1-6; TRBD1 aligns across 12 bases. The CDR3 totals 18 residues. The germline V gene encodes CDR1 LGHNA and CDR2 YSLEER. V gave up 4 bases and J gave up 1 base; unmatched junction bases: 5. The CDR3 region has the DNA TGCGCCAGCAGCCCCCGGGACAGGGGGCTTTCCTATAATTCACCCCTCCACTTT. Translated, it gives CASSPRDRGLSYNSPLHF.

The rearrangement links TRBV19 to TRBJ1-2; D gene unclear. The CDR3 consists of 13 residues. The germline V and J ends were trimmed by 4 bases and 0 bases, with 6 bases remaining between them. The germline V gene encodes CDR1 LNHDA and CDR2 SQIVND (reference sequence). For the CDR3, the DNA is TGTGCCAGTAGTAGAACCCCTAACTATGGCTACACCTTC. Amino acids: CASSRTPNYGYTF. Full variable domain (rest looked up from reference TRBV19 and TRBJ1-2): DGGITQSPKYLFRKEGQNVTLSCEQNLNHDAMYWYRQDPGQGLRLIYYSQIVNDFQKGDIAEGYSVSREKKESFPLTVTSAQKNPTAFYLCASSRTPNYGYTFGSGTRLTVV.

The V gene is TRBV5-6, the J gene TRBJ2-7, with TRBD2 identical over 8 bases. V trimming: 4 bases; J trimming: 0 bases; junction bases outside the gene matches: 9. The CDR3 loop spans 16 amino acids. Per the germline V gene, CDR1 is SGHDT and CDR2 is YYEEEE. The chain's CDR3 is CASSGGAAGDSYEQYF. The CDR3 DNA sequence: TGTGCCAGCAGCGGAGGGGCAGCGGGGGACTCCTACGAGCAGTACTTC.

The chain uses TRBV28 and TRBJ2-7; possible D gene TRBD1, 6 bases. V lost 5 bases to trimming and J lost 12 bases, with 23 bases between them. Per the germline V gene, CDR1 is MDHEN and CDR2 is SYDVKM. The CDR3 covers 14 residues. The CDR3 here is CASSLQGADTFGYF. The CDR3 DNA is TGTGCCAGCAGTCTACAGGGAGCCGATACCTTCGGGTACTTC.

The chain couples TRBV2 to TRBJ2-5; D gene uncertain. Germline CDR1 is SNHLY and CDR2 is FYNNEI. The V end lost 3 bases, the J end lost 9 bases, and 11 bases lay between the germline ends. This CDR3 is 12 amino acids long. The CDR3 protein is CASSDRSWAQYF. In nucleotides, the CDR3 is TGTGCCAGCAGTGACAGGTCCTGGGCCCAGTACTTC.

The CDR3 loop is CASSAHRGVSPLHF. In DNA, the CDR3 is TGTGCCAGCAGTGCGCACAGGGGAGTCTCACCCCTCCACTTT. This chain uses TRBV25-1 with TRBJ1-6; 7 nucleotides agree with TRBD1. The CDR3 contains 14 residues. The germline V gene encodes CDR1 MGHDK and CDR2 SYGVNS. Trimming cost V 4 bases and J 10 bases; bases outside gene matches: 7.

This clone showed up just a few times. CDR3 in DNA: TGCAGCGTGGGACAGGGGGATCAGCCCCAGCATTTT. Protein product: CSVGQGDQPQHF. The chain combines TRBV29-1 with TRBJ1-5; 11 bases agree with TRBD1. This CDR3 region has 12 residues. Germline CDR1 SQVTM, CDR2 ANQGSEA. The ends lost 6 bases at V and 5 bases at J; junction bases unmatched: 0.

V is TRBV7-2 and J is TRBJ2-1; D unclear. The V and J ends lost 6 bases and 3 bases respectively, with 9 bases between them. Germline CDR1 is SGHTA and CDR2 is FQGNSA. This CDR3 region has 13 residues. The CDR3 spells CASSSTGYNEQFF. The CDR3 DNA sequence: TGTGCCAGCAGTTCGACCGGCTACAATGAGCAGTTCTTC.

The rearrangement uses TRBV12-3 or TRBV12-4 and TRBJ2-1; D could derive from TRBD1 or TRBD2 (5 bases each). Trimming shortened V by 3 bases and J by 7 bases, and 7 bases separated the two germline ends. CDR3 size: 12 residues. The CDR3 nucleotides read TGTGCCAGCAGTTTTTGGGGGAATGAGCAGTTCTTC. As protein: CASSFWGNEQFF.

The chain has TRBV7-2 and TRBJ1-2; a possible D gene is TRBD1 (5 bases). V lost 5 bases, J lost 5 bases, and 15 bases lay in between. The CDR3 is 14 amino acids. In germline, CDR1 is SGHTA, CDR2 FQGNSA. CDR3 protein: CASSIGRGEYGYTF. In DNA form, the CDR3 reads TGTGCCAGCAGCATTGGAAGGGGAGAGTATGGCTACACCTTC.

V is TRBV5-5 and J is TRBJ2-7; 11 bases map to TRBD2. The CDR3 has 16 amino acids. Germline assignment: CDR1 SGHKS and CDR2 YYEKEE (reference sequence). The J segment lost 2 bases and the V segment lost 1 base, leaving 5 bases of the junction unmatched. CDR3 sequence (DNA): TGTGCCAGCAGCTTGAAGATAGCGGGAGGGGCCTACGAGCAGTACGTC. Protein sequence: CASSLKIAGGAYEQYV.

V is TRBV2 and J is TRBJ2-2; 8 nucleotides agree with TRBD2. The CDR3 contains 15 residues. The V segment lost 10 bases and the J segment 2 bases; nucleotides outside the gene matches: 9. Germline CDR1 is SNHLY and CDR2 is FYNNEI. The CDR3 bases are TGTGCCAAAGAGGGACTAGGGGTCAACACCGGGGAGCTGTTTTTT. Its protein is CAKEGLGVNTGELFF.

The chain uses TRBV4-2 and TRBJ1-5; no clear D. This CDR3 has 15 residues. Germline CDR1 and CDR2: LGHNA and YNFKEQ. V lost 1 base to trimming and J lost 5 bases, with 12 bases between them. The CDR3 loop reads CASSQGGQSDQPQHF. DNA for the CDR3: TGTGCCAGCAGCCAAGGCGGGCAATCGGATCAGCCCCAGCATTTT.

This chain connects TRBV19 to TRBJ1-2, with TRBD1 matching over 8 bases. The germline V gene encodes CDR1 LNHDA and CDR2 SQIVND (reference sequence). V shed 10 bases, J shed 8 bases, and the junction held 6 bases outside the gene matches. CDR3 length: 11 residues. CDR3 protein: CATRQGSGYTF. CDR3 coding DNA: TGTGCCACCAGACAGGGGTCCGGCTACACCTTC.